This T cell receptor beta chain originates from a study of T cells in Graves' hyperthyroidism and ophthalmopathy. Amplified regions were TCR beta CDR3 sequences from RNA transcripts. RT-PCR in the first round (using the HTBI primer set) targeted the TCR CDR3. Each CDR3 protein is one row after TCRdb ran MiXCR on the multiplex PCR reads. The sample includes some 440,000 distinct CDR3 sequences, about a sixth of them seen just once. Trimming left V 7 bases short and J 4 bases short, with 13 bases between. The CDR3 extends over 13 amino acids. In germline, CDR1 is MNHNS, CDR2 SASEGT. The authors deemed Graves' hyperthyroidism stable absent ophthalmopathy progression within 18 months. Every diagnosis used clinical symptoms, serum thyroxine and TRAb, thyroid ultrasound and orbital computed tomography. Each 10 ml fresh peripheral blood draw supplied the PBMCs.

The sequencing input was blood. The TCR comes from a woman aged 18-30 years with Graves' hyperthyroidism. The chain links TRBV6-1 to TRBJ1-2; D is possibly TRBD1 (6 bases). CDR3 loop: CASTPQGTYGYTF. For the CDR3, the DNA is TGTGCCAGCACCCCTCAGGGGACCTATGGCTACACCTTC.